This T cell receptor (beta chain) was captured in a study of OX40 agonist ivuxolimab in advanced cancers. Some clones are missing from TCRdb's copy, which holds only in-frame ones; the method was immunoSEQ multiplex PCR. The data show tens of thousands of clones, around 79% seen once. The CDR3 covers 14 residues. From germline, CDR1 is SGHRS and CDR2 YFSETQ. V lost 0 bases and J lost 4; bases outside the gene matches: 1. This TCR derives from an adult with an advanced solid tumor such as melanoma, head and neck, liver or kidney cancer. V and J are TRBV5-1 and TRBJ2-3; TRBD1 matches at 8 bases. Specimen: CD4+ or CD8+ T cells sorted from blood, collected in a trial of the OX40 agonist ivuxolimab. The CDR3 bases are TGCGCCAGCAGCTTGGGACAGGGGTCAGATACGCAGTATTTT. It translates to CASSLGQGSDTQYF.